Listed here are 8 T cell receptor beta chains from one sample, sequenced in a study of T-cell memory formation after mild COVID-19. TCRdb passed the 5' RACE reads through MiXCR, listing each CDR3 protein once. The table includes hundreds of thousands of distinct CDR3 sequences, about 20% detected once. Sequencing was carried out using PBMCs or a T cell subset sorted from them (not recorded which). The origin of the receptors is an adult woman who had mild COVID-19 (a few samples of this study predate the infection). Cell type and time point are not known.

This sequence joins TRBV7-6 and TRBJ2-7; possibly TRBD1 or TRBD2 for D (5 bases each). CDR1 and CDR2 from the germline V gene are SGHVS and FNYEAQ. V was shortened by 1 base and J by 10 bases, with 8 bases between the two germline ends. This CDR3 spans 11 amino acids. The CDR3 sequence: CASSLVGDQYF. The CDR3 nucleotides read TGTGCCAGCAGCTTAGTGGGGGATCAGTACTTC.

This clonotype appeared a few times. The J gene is TRBJ2-1, the V gene TRBV6-5; 11 nucleotides line up with TRBD2. After removal of 0 bases from V and 5 bases from J, the junction contained 0 bases not matched to a gene. The germline gives CDR1 MNHEY, CDR2 SVGAGI. The CDR3 is 15 residues long. The CDR3 DNA reads TGTGCCAGCAGTTACTCGACTAGCGGGAACAATGAGCAGTTCTTC. Its protein is CASSYSTSGNNEQFF.

This clonotype was counted between two and nine times. The chain uses TRBV19 and TRBJ2-1; tentatively, D is TRBD1 or TRBD2 (5 bases each). This CDR3 region has 15 residues. Trimming pared 6 bases from V and 0 bases from J, leaving 12 bases between. CDR1 LNHDA and CDR2 SQIVND come from the germline V gene (reference sequence). The CDR3 coding sequence is TGTGCCAGTAGCACAAAGGGGAGCTCCTACAATGAGCAGTTCTTC. The encoded protein is CASSTKGSSYNEQFF.

A few counts support this clonotype. The V call is TRBV24-1, the J call TRBJ2-7; D is perhaps TRBD2 (6 bases). CDR1 KGHDR and CDR2 SFDVKD come from the germline V gene. This CDR3 is built from 13 residues. V was shortened by 4 bases and J by 5 bases, with 11 bases between the two germline ends. CDR3 DNA sequence: TGTGCCACCAGTGACAGCGGGCGCGACGAGCAGTACTTC. Protein product: CATSDSGRDEQYF.

This clonotype was seen a handful of times. V gene TRBV7-9 combines with J gene TRBJ2-2, with 11 nucleotides matching TRBD2. V was pared by 2 bases and J by 6 bases, with 8 bases of the junction left unmatched. There are 17 residues in the CDR3. Looked up from germline, CDR1 is SEHNR and CDR2 is FQNEAQ (reference sequence). The CDR3 nucleotides are TGTGCCAGCAGCTTAAATTCACTAGCGGGAGTAGCCGGGGAGCTGTTTTTT. Its translation is CASSLNSLAGVAGELFF.

This clonotype was seen more than once but under ten times. V is TRBV27 and J is TRBJ2-5; the D gene is possibly TRBD2 (5 bases). This CDR3 is 17 amino acids long. Per germline, CDR1 MNHEY and CDR2 SMNVEV (reference sequence). Trimming cost V 9 bases and J 2 bases, with 25 bases left between them. The CDR3 coding sequence is TGTGCCAGAAGCCCGCCTCAGGCCCTGCGGGTGCAAGAGACCCAGTACTTC. This sequence encodes CARSPPQALRVQETQYF.

The chain is built from TRBV7-6 and TRBJ1-1; 7 bases match TRBD1. CDR3 length: 14 amino acids. J lost 3 bases, V lost 5 bases, and 6 bases had no gene match. The germline V gene has CDR1 SGHVS and CDR2 FNYEAQ. The CDR3 nucleotides are TGTGCCAGCAGCCTCACAGGGGTGGACACTGAAGCTTTCTTT. It codes for CASSLTGVDTEAFF.

This rearrangement joins TRBV15 to TRBJ2-5; D is ambiguous. Germline CDR1 and CDR2: LNHNV and YYDKDF (reference sequence). This CDR3 contains 14 residues. Trimming removed 3 bases at V and 0 bases at J, with 8 bases between. The CDR3 loop is CATSRTQNQETQYF. DNA for the CDR3: TGTGCCACCAGCAGGACACAGAACCAAGAGACCCAGTACTTC.